A selection of T cell receptor beta chains follows, all from one sample in a study of T cell responses to AZD1222 COVID-19 vaccine. TCRdb's table, derived via immunoSEQ multiplex PCR, lists solely in-frame clones and lacks some. There are roughly 67,000 clones in the sample; roughly 90% occur only once, and 7.8% lies in the top ten. Material: peripheral blood, obtained on day 0 of AZD1222 vaccination. These receptors all stem from an adult in good health. Both conserved end residues are part of each CDR3. The D gene is left open where the match is weak. The size of a clone is reported for some rows only, either as once, few or many, or as a class for expanded clones.

clone size,D gene,J gene,V gene,CDR3 protein,CDR3 DNA
.,TRBD2,TRBJ2-3,TRBV7-9,CASSSRIDAGGRTDTQYF,TGTGCCAGCAGCTCCAGGATCGATGCGGGAGGCCGCACAGATACGCAGTATTTT
.,.,TRBJ2-2,TRBV27,CASSPRTGTGELFF,TGTGCCAGCAGTCCCCGGACTGGCACCGGGGAGCTGTTTTTT
.,.,TRBJ2-7,TRBV5-6,CASSPPSRYEQYF,TGTGCCAGCAGCCCCCCCTCCAGGTACGAGCAGTACTTC
.,.,TRBJ2-1,TRBV27,CASSWTPSYNEQFF,TGTGCCAGCAGTTGGACCCCGTCCTACAATGAGCAGTTCTTC
.,.,TRBJ1-3,TRBV6-2/TRBV6-3,CASSYSTGSGNTIYF,TGTGCCAGCAGTTACTCGACGGGTTCTGGAAACACCATATATTTT
.,.,TRBJ1-6,TRBV7-9,CASSLEGSNSPLHF,TGTGCCAGCAGCTTAGAGGGTTCTAATTCACCCCTCCACTTT
.,TRBD2,TRBJ2-7,TRBV27,CASSSRIPGLAGSAYEQYF,TGTGCCAGCAGTTCAAGGATACCGGGACTAGCGGGATCGGCTTACGAGCAGTACTTC
.,.,TRBJ1-3,TRBV19,CASSIGQFGNTIYF,TGTGCCAGTAGTATAGGACAGTTCGGAAACACCATATATTTT
once,TRBD1,TRBJ1-2,TRBV6-2/TRBV6-3,CASSYAGTVGGYTF,TGTGCCAGCAGTTATGCCGGGACAGTTGGTGGCTACACCTTC
.,TRBD2,TRBJ2-1,TRBV5-4,CASGYSGSPGNEQFF,TGTGCCAGCGGATATAGCGGGAGCCCCGGGAATGAGCAGTTCTTC
.,TRBD1,TRBJ1-2,TRBV27,CASSFGQGDYGYTF,TGTGCCAGCAGTTTTGGACAGGGGGACTATGGCTACACCTTC
few,.,TRBJ2-1,TRBV5-8,CASTPVGRDEQFF,TGTGCCAGCACCCCCGTGGGGCGGGATGAGCAGTTCTTC
once,.,TRBJ2-1,TRBV19,CASKGRGGDIYNEQFF,TGTGCCAGTAAAGGGCGGGGCGGAGATATCTACAATGAGCAGTTCTTC
.,TRBD1,TRBJ1-1,TRBV10-3,CAISGTGGNTEAFF,TGTGCCATCAGTGGGACAGGGGGGAACACTGAAGCTTTCTTT
.,.,TRBJ1-2,TRBV6-5,CASRDGSLGYTF,TGTGCCAGCCGGGACGGGTCTTTAGGCTACACCTTC
.,.,TRBJ2-1,TRBV5-1,CASSLGWGAAINNEQFF,TGCGCCAGCAGCTTGGGTTGGGGAGCGGCAATAAACAATGAGCAGTTCTTC
.,.,TRBJ2-5,TRBV7-6,CASSPILQIAQETQYF,TGTGCCAGCAGTCCCATACTACAGATCGCACAAGAGACCCAGTACTTC
.,.,TRBJ2-1,TRBV2,CASGREGGPSNEQFF,TGTGCCAGCGGTCGCGAGGGGGGGCCCAGCAATGAGCAGTTCTTC
.,TRBD1,TRBJ2-7,TRBV15,CATSRTRTGGSYEQYF,TGTGCCACCAGCAGAACCAGGACAGGGGGCTCCTACGAGCAGTACTTC
.,.,TRBJ2-2,TRBV5-1,CASSLAGSTYANTGELFF,TGCGCCAGCAGCTTGGCCGGCTCCACATACGCGAACACCGGGGAGCTGTTTTTT
.,.,TRBJ2-1,TRBV6-6,CASKQGDYPGNEQFF,TGTGCCAGCAAGCAGGGGGACTACCCGGGCAATGAGCAGTTCTTC
.,TRBD1,TRBJ2-1,TRBV7-9,CASSSDQGARINEQFF,TGTGCCAGCAGCTCGGACCAGGGGGCGCGCATCAATGAGCAGTTCTTC
.,.,TRBJ1-5,TRBV18,CASRPGGNQPQHF,TGTGCCAGCCGCCCGGGGGGTAATCAGCCCCAGCATTTT
once,.,TRBJ2-7,TRBV12-3/TRBV12-4,CASSLGTYEQYF,TGTGCCAGCAGTTTAGGGACTTACGAGCAGTACTTC
once,.,TRBJ2-7,TRBV6-2/TRBV6-3,CASSYSESYEQYF,TGTGCCAGCAGTTACTCTGAATCCTACGAGCAGTACTTC
.,.,TRBJ2-1,TRBV20-1,CSAKVYEQFF,TGCAGTGCTAAGGTCTATGAGCAGTTCTTC
.,TRBD1,TRBJ1-2,TRBV6-6,CASAPGGPGGEYGYTF,TGTGCCAGCGCCCCCGGAGGGCCAGGGGGAGAGTATGGCTACACCTTC
once,TRBD1,TRBJ1-1,TRBV2,CASSDPGTGGTEAFF,TGTGCCAGCAGTGACCCCGGGACAGGGGGCACTGAAGCTTTCTTT
.,.,TRBJ2-2,TRBV7-6,CASSSTGTGELFF,TGTGCCAGCAGCTCAACAGGGACCGGGGAGCTGTTTTTT
.,.,TRBJ1-2,TRBV6-5,CASWGFGYGYTF,TGTGCCAGCTGGGGTTTCGGCTATGGCTACACCTTC
once,TRBD2,TRBJ2-3,TRBV3-1/TRBV3-2,CASVPTSGSTDTQYF,TGTGCCAGCGTGCCCACTAGCGGAAGCACAGATACGCAGTATTTT
.,.,TRBJ1-1,TRBV18,CASSPATAGTEAFF,TGTGCCAGCTCACCAGCGACAGCAGGCACTGAAGCTTTCTTT
few,.,TRBJ1-1,TRBV3-1/TRBV3-2,CASSRGENKAFF,TGTGCCAGCAGCCGAGGGGAAAACAAAGCTTTCTTT
once,.,TRBJ1-1,TRBV11-3,CASSLDVDTEAFF,TGTGCCAGCAGCTTAGATGTGGACACTGAAGCTTTCTTT
.,.,TRBJ2-1,TRBV19,CASSTSRDSYNEQFF,TGTGCCAGTAGTACCTCGCGGGACAGCTACAATGAGCAGTTCTTC
.,.,TRBJ2-3,TRBV5-1,CASSLWRSRDTDTQYF,TGCGCCAGCAGCTTGTGGCGGTCGCGGGACACAGATACGCAGTATTTT
.,TRBD1,TRBJ1-4,TRBV5-1,CASSLVATGTNEKLFF,TGCGCCAGCAGCTTGGTAGCGACAGGGACTAATGAAAAACTGTTTTTT